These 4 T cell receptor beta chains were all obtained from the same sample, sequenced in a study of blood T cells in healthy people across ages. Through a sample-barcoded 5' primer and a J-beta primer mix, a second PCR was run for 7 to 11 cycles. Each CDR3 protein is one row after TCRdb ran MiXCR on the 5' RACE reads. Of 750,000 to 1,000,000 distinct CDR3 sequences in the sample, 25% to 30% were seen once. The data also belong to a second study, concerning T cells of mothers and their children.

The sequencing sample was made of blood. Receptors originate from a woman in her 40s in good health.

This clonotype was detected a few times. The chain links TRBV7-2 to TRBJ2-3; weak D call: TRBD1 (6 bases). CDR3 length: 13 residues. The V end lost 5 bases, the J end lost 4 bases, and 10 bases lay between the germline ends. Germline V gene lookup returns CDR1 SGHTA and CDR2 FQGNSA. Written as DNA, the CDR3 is TGTGCCAGCAGCGCTACAGGGCCAGATACGCAGTATTTT. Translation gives CASSATGPDTQYF.

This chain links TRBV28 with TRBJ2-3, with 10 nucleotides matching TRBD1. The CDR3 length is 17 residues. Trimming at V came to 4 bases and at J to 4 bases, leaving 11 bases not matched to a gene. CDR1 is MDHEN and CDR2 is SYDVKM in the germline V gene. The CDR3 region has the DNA TGTGCCAGCAGTTACAATTGGGACAGGGGAAGGTCAGATACGCAGTATTTT. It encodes CASSYNWDRGRSDTQYF.

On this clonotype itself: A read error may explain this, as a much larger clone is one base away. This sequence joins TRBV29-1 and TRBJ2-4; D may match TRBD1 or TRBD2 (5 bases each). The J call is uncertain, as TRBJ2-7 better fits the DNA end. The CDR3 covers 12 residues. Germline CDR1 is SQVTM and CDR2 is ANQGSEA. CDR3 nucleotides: TGCAGCGCTCGGGGCAGCACCTACGAGCAGTACTTC. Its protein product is CSARGSTYEQYF.

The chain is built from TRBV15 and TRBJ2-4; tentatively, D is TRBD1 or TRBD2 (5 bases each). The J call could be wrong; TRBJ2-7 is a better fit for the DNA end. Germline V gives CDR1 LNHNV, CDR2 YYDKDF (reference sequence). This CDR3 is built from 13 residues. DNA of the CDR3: TGTGCCACCAGCAGAGATACTGGGGGCGAGCAGTACTTC. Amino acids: CATSRDTGGEQYF.